This is a list of T cell receptor beta chains from one sample in a study of blood T cell repertoires in COVID-19. Produced via immunoSEQ multiplex PCR; TCRdb's table is partial and in-frame only. The sample shows roughly 170,000 clones, about three quarters of them seen only once. The sequenced sample was peripheral blood. The source is a woman aged 65 to 85 with acute or convalescent COVID-19. Both conserved end residues are part of each CDR3. Fields, in order: CDR3 DNA, CDR3 protein, J gene, clone size, D gene, V gene. D genes are given only for firm matches. The size of a clone is reported for some rows only, either as once, few or many, or as a class for expanded clones.

DNA: TGTGCCAGCAGACTGACTAGTCAAGGCACAGATACGCAGTATTTT; CDR3: CASRLTSQGTDTQYF; J: TRBJ2-3; size: NA; D: NA; V: TRBV2
DNA: TGTGCCTGGATCCTTCGGGCAGGGGGTAAAAAAGGCTACACCTTC; CDR3: CAWILRAGGKKGYTF; J: TRBJ1-2; size: few; D: TRBD1; V: TRBV30
DNA: TGCGCCATCAGAGCCTCTGGAAACACCATATATTTT; CDR3: CAIRASGNTIYF; J: TRBJ1-3; size: NA; D: NA; V: TRBV6-5
DNA: TGCGCCAGCAGCTTAACTCCCGGGTTATATTACGAGCAGTACTTC; CDR3: CASSLTPGLYYEQYF; J: TRBJ2-7; size: NA; D: NA; V: TRBV5-1
DNA: TGTGCCAGCAGCCACCTTAGCGGATCTAGCACAGATACGCAGTATTTT; CDR3: CASSHLSGSSTDTQYF; J: TRBJ2-3; size: few; D: NA; V: TRBV3-1/TRBV3-2
DNA: TGTGCCTGGGGATCCGGGACTAGCGGGAGAGAGACCCAGTACTTC; CDR3: CAWGSGTSGRETQYF; J: TRBJ2-5; size: NA; D: TRBD2; V: TRBV30
DNA: TGTGCCAGCGGACCGTCGGGACTAGCGGGAGTCGCTTACGAGCAGTACTTC; CDR3: CASGPSGLAGVAYEQYF; J: TRBJ2-7; size: NA; D: TRBD2; V: TRBV5-5
DNA: TGTGCCAGCAGTGAACATTTCTCTACCTACGAGCAGTACTTC; CDR3: CASSEHFSTYEQYF; J: TRBJ2-7; size: NA; D: NA; V: TRBV2
DNA: TGCGCCAGCAGCTTGGACCAGGGAGGCTATGGCTACACCTTC; CDR3: CASSLDQGGYGYTF; J: TRBJ1-2; size: NA; D: NA; V: TRBV5-1
DNA: TGTGCCAGCAGTTTGAGGGGCAGGGACATCGTCTATGGCTACACCTTC; CDR3: CASSLRGRDIVYGYTF; J: TRBJ1-2; size: NA; D: NA; V: TRBV27
DNA: TGTGCCAGCAGCTTAGTTGTAATGGGAGGGATTGCTGAAGCTTTCTTT; CDR3: CASSLVVMGGIAEAFF; J: TRBJ1-1; size: NA; D: NA; V: TRBV7-8
DNA: TGCGCCAGCAGATCACAGGGGGTTAATGAAAAACTGTTTTTT; CDR3: CASRSQGVNEKLFF; J: TRBJ1-4; size: few; D: TRBD1; V: TRBV5-1
DNA: TGTGCCAGCAGCTTACTCCGCAATCAGCCCCAGCATTTT; CDR3: CASSLLRNQPQHF; J: TRBJ1-5; size: NA; D: NA; V: TRBV7-8
DNA: TGTGCCAGTAGGACTTGGCAGGCAGGGGCCTCCAATCAGCCCCAGCATTTT; CDR3: CASRTWQAGASNQPQHF; J: TRBJ1-5; size: NA; D: NA; V: TRBV19
DNA: TGCGCCAGCAGCTTAAACGTCCAGGGGCACTCGGAGACCCAGTACTTC; CDR3: CASSLNVQGHSETQYF; J: TRBJ2-5; size: NA; D: NA; V: TRBV5-1
DNA: TGTGCCAGCAGAGGGACAGGGTTAGATACGCAGTATTTT; CDR3: CASRGTGLDTQYF; J: TRBJ2-3; size: NA; D: TRBD1; V: TRBV28
DNA: TGTGCCAGCAGTTTTAAAGATACGCAGTATTTT; CDR3: CASSFKDTQYF; J: TRBJ2-3; size: once; D: NA; V: TRBV2
DNA: TGTGCCACCAGCAGAGATAATTCGGGGGAATACAATTCACCCCTCCACTTT; CDR3: CATSRDNSGEYNSPLHF; J: TRBJ1-6; size: NA; D: NA; V: TRBV15
DNA: TGTGCCAGCAGCTCCGGGACTGCCTACACCGGGGAGCTGTTTTTT; CDR3: CASSSGTAYTGELFF; J: TRBJ2-2; size: NA; D: NA; V: TRBV9
DNA: TGTGCCAGCAGCCGGAACTGGGACAGGAGAACTGAAGCTTTCTTT; CDR3: CASSRNWDRRTEAFF; J: TRBJ1-1; size: NA; D: TRBD1; V: TRBV11-2
DNA: TGTGCCAGCAGCGTGAATACCGGGACAGGGGTCAACGAGCAGTACTTC; CDR3: CASSVNTGTGVNEQYF; J: TRBJ2-7; size: NA; D: TRBD1; V: TRBV9
DNA: TGTGCCAGTAGTCCCATCCGGGGATTCTCTGGAAACACCATATATTTT; CDR3: CASSPIRGFSGNTIYF; J: TRBJ1-3; size: once; D: NA; V: TRBV19
DNA: TGTGCCAGCTCACCCCCTGGCGGGAGAGGATCAGGGAATGAGCAGTTCTTC; CDR3: CASSPPGGRGSGNEQFF; J: TRBJ2-1; size: NA; D: TRBD2; V: TRBV18
DNA: TGTGCCAGCAGCTCCCGACTAGCCGGCACAGATACGCAGTATTTT; CDR3: CASSSRLAGTDTQYF; J: TRBJ2-3; size: NA; D: TRBD2; V: TRBV9
DNA: TGCGCCAGCAGCCAACCCAGGAACACTGAAGCTTTCTTT; CDR3: CASSQPRNTEAFF; J: TRBJ1-1; size: NA; D: NA; V: TRBV4-1
DNA: TGTGCCAGCAGCTTGGGAGGGAATCTTCAGCCCCAGCATTTT; CDR3: CASSLGGNLQPQHF; J: TRBJ1-5; size: once; D: NA; V: TRBV7-2
DNA: TGTGCCTGGAGTGTGGGGACTAGGAGGTTCTTC; CDR3: CAWSVGTRRFF; J: TRBJ2-1; size: few; D: TRBD2; V: TRBV30
DNA: TGTGCCAGCCAGCGAGGGGGTCAGAGCTCTGGAAACACCATATATTTT; CDR3: CASQRGGQSSGNTIYF; J: TRBJ1-3; size: NA; D: NA; V: TRBV4-2
DNA: TGTGCCAGCAGCTTAATCGCGGGGATCGGGGTCGGGGAGCTGTTTTTT; CDR3: CASSLIAGIGVGELFF; J: TRBJ2-2; size: NA; D: NA; V: TRBV7-3
DNA: TGTGCCAGCAGTGAAGCGTACAGGGATAGAGCTTTCTTT; CDR3: CASSEAYRDRAFF; J: TRBJ1-1; size: few; D: NA; V: TRBV6-1
DNA: TGTGCCAGTAGTATTAACAGGGACGGGGGCTACACCTTC; CDR3: CASSINRDGGYTF; J: TRBJ1-2; size: NA; D: NA; V: TRBV19
DNA: TGTGCCAGCAGCTTGGGAGGCTATGGCTACACCTTC; CDR3: CASSLGGYGYTF; J: TRBJ1-2; size: NA; D: NA; V: TRBV5-6
DNA: TGTGCCAGCAGTGATTATGGGGGACAGGTCCACTACGAGCAGTACTTC; CDR3: CASSDYGGQVHYEQYF; J: TRBJ2-7; size: NA; D: TRBD1; V: TRBV6-1
DNA: TGTGCCACCAGTGACCCATGGCGGGAGATGAAAGATACGCAGTATTTT; CDR3: CATSDPWREMKDTQYF; J: TRBJ2-3; size: NA; D: TRBD2; V: TRBV24-1
DNA: TGTGCCAGCAGGCAGCGGGAGGTGTACAATGAGCAGTTCTTC; CDR3: CASRQREVYNEQFF; J: TRBJ2-1; size: once; D: TRBD2; V: TRBV6-5
DNA: TGTGCCAGCAGTGAACTCCTTAAGAAGCGGGAGCGACCCTACGAGCAGTACTTC; CDR3: CASSELLKKRERPYEQYF; J: TRBJ2-7; size: NA; D: TRBD2; V: TRBV6-1
DNA: TGTGCCAGCAGCCATTGGGCGGGAGGGAGCAATGAGCAGTTCTTC; CDR3: CASSHWAGGSNEQFF; J: TRBJ2-1; size: NA; D: TRBD2; V: TRBV3-1/TRBV3-2
DNA: TGTGCCAGTAGCACCCCACGGGACAGGGCCCACGAGCAGTACTTC; CDR3: CASSTPRDRAHEQYF; J: TRBJ2-7; size: NA; D: TRBD1; V: TRBV19
DNA: TGTGCCAGCAGCCTAGGACAGGGGAGGGCTAATGAAAAACTGTTTTTT; CDR3: CASSLGQGRANEKLFF; J: TRBJ1-4; size: NA; D: TRBD1; V: TRBV7-9
DNA: TGTGCCAGCAGCTTCTTAGGACTAGCGAGGAATGAGCAGTTCTTC; CDR3: CASSFLGLARNEQFF; J: TRBJ2-1; size: NA; D: TRBD2; V: TRBV5-6
DNA: TGTGCCAGCAGCCAGGAATTAGCGGGAGGGCCATTAAGTGAGCAGTTCTTC; CDR3: CASSQELAGGPLSEQFF; J: TRBJ2-1; size: NA; D: TRBD2; V: TRBV4-2
DNA: TGCGCCAGCAGCTTCCAACAAGCGAACACCGGGGAGCTGTTTTTT; CDR3: CASSFQQANTGELFF; J: TRBJ2-2; size: once; D: NA; V: TRBV5-1
DNA: TGTGCCAGCAGTCCGGAGAACTATGGCTACACCTTC; CDR3: CASSPENYGYTF; J: TRBJ1-2; size: NA; D: NA; V: TRBV2
DNA: TGTGCCAGCAGCACGGGGACAGGGGCACCTGAAGCTTTCTTT; CDR3: CASSTGTGAPEAFF; J: TRBJ1-1; size: NA; D: TRBD1; V: TRBV7-3
DNA: TGTGCCAGCAGGCCTCGCGGGAGTGTACAAGAGACCCAGTACTTC; CDR3: CASRPRGSVQETQYF; J: TRBJ2-5; size: NA; D: TRBD2; V: TRBV5-4
DNA: TGTGCCAGTAGTATACCCCCAGGGGGCGATCAGCCCCAGCATTTT; CDR3: CASSIPPGGDQPQHF; J: TRBJ1-5; size: NA; D: TRBD1; V: TRBV19
DNA: TGTGCCAGTAGTATTTTTGGAGGGAGTATCTACGAGCAGTACTTC; CDR3: CASSIFGGSIYEQYF; J: TRBJ2-7; size: NA; D: NA; V: TRBV19
DNA: TGTGCCAGCAGACACAGGGTCTTGGACAATGAGCAGTTCTTC; CDR3: CASRHRVLDNEQFF; J: TRBJ2-1; size: NA; D: NA; V: TRBV2
DNA: TGTGCCAGCAGCCAGATCGGGAGGGCCTCCTACAATGAGCAGTTCTTC; CDR3: CASSQIGRASYNEQFF; J: TRBJ2-1; size: NA; D: TRBD2; V: TRBV3-1/TRBV3-2
DNA: TGTGCCAGCAGTTTAATAAACTATTCACCCCTCCACTTT; CDR3: CASSLINYSPLHF; J: TRBJ1-6; size: NA; D: NA; V: TRBV12-3/TRBV12-4
DNA: TGTGCCAGCAGTGGGGGACTAGCGGCCTACAATGAGCAGTTCTTC; CDR3: CASSGGLAAYNEQFF; J: TRBJ2-1; size: NA; D: TRBD2; V: TRBV2